Shown below are 26 T cell receptor beta chains from a single sample sequenced in a study of T cell changes during pregnancy in multiple sclerosis. Assay: immunoSEQ multiplex PCR; the TCRdb copy retains only in-frame clones and omits some. Among 75,000 to 90,000 clones, about 89% were seen once, and the ten largest hold 3.5% to 4%. The sample here was PBMCs, taken in the first trimester of pregnancy. The receptors stem from a female donor in good health, serving as a control in a pregnancy study. Some clones in this sample may be carry-over from other donors' samples.

This clone has a single count. V and J are TRBV10-2 and TRBJ1-5; a possible D gene is TRBD1 (6 bases). The CDR3 sequence is 14 residues long. Trimming removed 3 bases from V and 3 bases from J, with 9 bases in between. Germline loops: CDR1 WSHSY, CDR2 SAAADI. CDR3 sequence: CASSDDRFNQPQHF. The CDR3 coding sequence is TGCGCCAGCAGTGACGACAGGTTCAATCAGCCCCAGCATTTT.

V and J are TRBV21-1 and TRBJ2-2; no check of the table's D call, TRBD2, against the DNA was made. TRBV21-1 represents a pseudogene. The CDR3 loop spans 15 amino acids. The CDR3 spells CATGTSLKRTGELFF. CDR3 DNA: TGTGCCACCGGAACTAGTCTAAAGAGGACCGGGGAGCTGTTTTTT.

The chain joins TRBV6-5 to TRBJ1-2, with a possible D match to TRBD1 (6 bases). V gave up 0 bases and J gave up 7 bases, with 18 bases separating them. CDR3 size: 16 residues. CDR1 and CDR2 (germline): MNHEY, SVGAGI. The CDR3 is CASSYSWGGAGSGYTF. In DNA form, the CDR3 reads TGTGCCAGCAGTTACTCCTGGGGGGGCGCAGGGAGTGGCTACACCTTC.

The chain combines TRBV6-1 with TRBJ1-4; D is perhaps TRBD1 (5 bases). From germline, CDR1 is MNHNS and CDR2 SASEGT. Trimming stripped 1 base from V and 7 bases from J, with 10 bases between. This CDR3 spans 14 amino acids. The CDR3, as DNA: TGTGCCAGCAGTGAAGAAGGGCAGGGTGAAAAACTGTTTTTT. It is translated as CASSEEGQGEKLFF.

This clone was detected only a few times. V usage is TRBV10-3 and J usage is TRBJ2-7; the D gene is possibly TRBD1 (6 bases). V shed 2 bases and J shed 6 bases, with 11 bases lying between them. This CDR3 has 13 residues. The germline V gene has CDR1 ENHRY and CDR2 SYGVKD. CDR3 sequence: CAISERRDTEQYF. The DNA for the CDR3 is TGTGCCATCAGTGAGCGCAGGGACACCGAGCAGTACTTC.

The chain recombines TRBV4-3 with TRBJ2-7, with 8 nucleotides matching TRBD2. Germline CDR1 reads LGHNA; CDR2 reads YSLEER. V trimming: 5 bases; J trimming: 0 bases; junction bases outside the gene matches: 6. The CDR3 length is 15 residues. CDR3 DNA: TGCGCCAGCAGCGAGACTAGCGTGAACTCCTACGAGCAGTACTTC. Translated, it gives CASSETSVNSYEQYF.

The chain carries TRBV5-4 and TRBJ1-1, with D maybe TRBD1 (6 bases). V was pared by 4 bases and J by 4 bases, with 17 bases between. The germline V gene encodes CDR1 SGHNT and CDR2 YYREEE (reference sequence). CDR3 length equals 15 residues. This CDR3 reads CASSPSTGFITEAFF. CDR3 DNA: TGTGCCAGCAGCCCCTCCACAGGGTTCATCACTGAAGCTTTCTTT.

Remarks on this clone: Other nucleotide sequences in the sample specify the same CDR3. This chain uses TRBV7-9 with TRBJ2-5; no clear D. The germline V and J ends were trimmed by 5 bases and 2 bases, with 6 bases remaining between them. This CDR3 comprises 12 residues. The V gene's germline CDR1 is SEHNR and CDR2 FQNEAQ (reference sequence). The CDR3 coding sequence is TGTGCCAGCAGCGTTTCTCAAGAGACCCAGTACTTC. It is translated as CASSVSQETQYF.

The rearrangement links TRBV4-3 to TRBJ2-1; no clear D. CDR1 is LGHNA and CDR2 is YSLEER in the germline V gene. V dropped 2 bases and J dropped 3 bases, with 11 bases sitting between them. The CDR3 length is 15 residues. The CDR3 region is CASSQTVADYNEQFF. The CDR3 DNA reads as TGCGCCAGCAGCCAAACGGTGGCGGACTACAATGAGCAGTTCTTC.

This clone was seen more than once but under ten times. The chain carries TRBV7-9 and TRBJ1-6; 9 positions match TRBD1. Germline CDR1 and CDR2: SEHNR and FQNEAQ (reference sequence). J was trimmed by 8 bases and V by 4 bases; bases with no gene match: 0. This CDR3 spans 13 amino acids. Written as DNA, the CDR3 is TGTGCCAGCAGCTGGACAGGGGATTCACCCCTCCACTTT. This translates into CASSWTGDSPLHF. Full variable domain (rest looked up from reference TRBV7-9 and TRBJ1-6): DTGVSQNPRHKITKRGQNVTFRCDPISEHNRLYWYRQTLGQGPEFLTYFQNEAQLEKSRLLSDRFSAERPKGSFSTLEIQRTEQGDSAMYLCASSWTGDSPLHFGNGTRLTVT.

The table lists this clone with a count of one. The genes are TRBV19 and TRBJ2-1; TRBD2 matches 8 bases. The CDR3 length is 15 residues. The V gene's germline CDR1 is LNHDA and CDR2 SQIVND (reference sequence). Trimming removed 5 bases from V and 4 bases from J; junction bases left unmatched: 7. As DNA, the CDR3 is TGTGCCAGTAGTTTTTCAGCGGGGGAGTACAATGAGCAGTTCTTC. Protein sequence: CASSFSAGEYNEQFF.

V is TRBV4-3 and J is TRBJ2-7; D remains ambiguous. Trimming cost V 1 base and J 4 bases, with 8 bases left between them. The CDR3 sequence is 13 residues long. Germline CDR1 and CDR2: LGHNA and YSLEER. The CDR3 DNA is TGCGCCAGCAGCCAAGCCCCTCTTTACGAGCAGTACTTC. Amino acids: CASSQAPLYEQYF.

The chain carries TRBV4-1 and TRBJ2-4, with a tentative D call TRBD2 (5 bases). There are 15 residues in the CDR3. Trimming cost V 3 bases and J 7 bases, with 16 bases left between them. Germline assignment: CDR1 MGHRA and CDR2 YSYEKL. Written as DNA, the CDR3 is TGCGCCAGCAGCCATGGAGCGGTCGCTGTCAACATTCAGTACTTC. Protein: CASSHGAVAVNIQYF.

The rearrangement joins TRBV27 to TRBJ2-3, with D unresolved. CDR3 length equals 16 residues. In germline, CDR1 is MNHEY, CDR2 SMNVEV (reference sequence). Trimming took off 2 bases at V and 3 bases at J, with 15 bases between the two ends. The CDR3 DNA is TGTGCCAGCAGTTTAAGTAGTATAGCCGGAACAGATACGCAGTATTTT. Protein sequence: CASSLSSIAGTDTQYF.

V and J are TRBV27 and TRBJ2-3; D is ambiguous. Germline CDR1 and CDR2: MNHEY and SMNVEV (reference sequence). V lost 4 bases and J 7 bases, leaving 21 bases between the germline ends. The CDR3 is made up of 16 amino acids. The CDR3 reads CASSSGRVSSTNTQYF. The CDR3 DNA reads TGTGCCAGCAGTTCCGGCCGGGTGTCCTCAACTAATACGCAGTATTTT.

The genes are TRBV28 and TRBJ1-1, with 9 bases identical to TRBD1. The CDR3 runs to 14 residues. The J segment lost 6 bases and the V segment lost 6 bases, leaving 8 bases of the junction unmatched. Per the germline V gene, CDR1 is MDHEN and CDR2 is SYDVKM. The CDR3 loop is CASRGTGTSPEAFF. In DNA, the CDR3 is TGTGCCAGCAGGGGGACAGGGACGAGTCCTGAAGCTTTCTTT.

As to this clone: The same CDR3 can be traced to other DNA sequences in this sample. The rearrangement joins TRBV18 to TRBJ2-5, with D tentatively TRBD2 (6 bases). CDR1 is KGHSH, CDR2 LQKENI, per germline. The CDR3 loop spans 12 amino acids. V was clipped by 2 bases and J by 5 bases, with 6 bases between them. CDR3 protein: CASSPGGETQYF. Here the CDR3 DNA reads TGTGCCAGCTCACCAGGGGGGGAGACCCAGTACTTC.

The genes are TRBV28 and TRBJ1-5, with TRBD1 as a possible D gene (6 bases). Trimming took off 2 bases at V and 5 bases at J, with 16 bases between the two ends. CDR1 is MDHEN and CDR2 is SYDVKM in the germline V gene. The CDR3 sequence is 16 residues long. CDR3 bases: TGTGCCAGCAGTTTAAAGGGCAGGGGAAGGCATCAGCCCCAGCATTTT. Encoded protein: CASSLKGRGRHQPQHF.

About this clone: Other DNA sequences in this sample translate to the same CDR3. The V gene is TRBV27, the J gene TRBJ1-3; TRBD1 aligns across 11 bases. V trimming: 4 bases; J trimming: 4 bases; junction bases outside the gene matches: 9. In germline, CDR1 is MNHEY, CDR2 SMNVEV (reference sequence). This CDR3 is built from 17 residues. The CDR3 loop is CASSSIGQGAAGNTIYF. For the CDR3, the DNA is TGTGCCAGCAGTTCAATCGGACAGGGGGCGGCCGGAAACACCATATATTTT.

This chain joins TRBV28 and TRBJ1-3; maybe TRBD1 (5 bases). CDR3 size: 14 residues. With 5 bases removed from V and 1 base from J, the gap between germline ends came to 9 bases. The germline V gene encodes CDR1 MDHEN and CDR2 SYDVKM. CDR3: CASSKTGSGNTIYF. CDR3 coding DNA: TGTGCCAGCAGTAAAACAGGTTCTGGAAACACCATATATTTT. The full variable domain, with the rest looked up from reference TRBV28 and TRBJ1-3, is DVKVTQSSRYLVKRTGEKVFLECVQDMDHENMFWYRQDPGLGLRLIYFSYDVKMKEKGDIPEGYSVSREKKERFSLILESASTNQTSMYLCASSKTGSGNTIYFGEGSWLTVV.

The chain employs TRBV11-3 and TRBJ2-3; D perhaps matches TRBD1 (6 bases). The CDR3 length is 14 residues. Trimming shortened V by 1 base and J by 5 bases, and 10 bases separated the two germline ends. In germline, CDR1 is SGHNT, CDR2 YENEEA. This chain's CDR3 is CASSLGRGGDTQYF. The CDR3 bases are TGTGCCAGCAGCTTAGGGCGAGGGGGAGATACGCAGTATTTT.

The chain carries TRBV2 and TRBJ2-7; the match to TRBD1 covers 10 bases. CDR1 is SNHLY and CDR2 is FYNNEI in the germline V gene. V trimming: 4 bases; J trimming: 6 bases; junction bases outside the gene matches: 6. The CDR3 length is 14 residues. CDR3 region: CASSATGGASEQYF. DNA for the CDR3: TGTGCCAGCAGTGCGACAGGGGGCGCATCCGAGCAGTACTTC.

As for this clone: Other DNA sequences in this sample translate to the same CDR3. V is TRBV2 and J is TRBJ2-5; TRBD2 might be the D (6 bases). Trimming pared 6 bases from V and 4 bases from J, leaving 9 bases between. Germline loops: CDR1 SNHLY, CDR2 FYNNEI. The CDR3 is 12 amino acids. In DNA form, the CDR3 reads TGTGCCAGCAGGACGGGGGTAGAGACCCAGTACTTC. This gives the protein CASRTGVETQYF.

This clone was found once. The rearrangement joins TRBV7-3 to TRBJ1-2, with 9 bases fitting TRBD1. The V segment lost 1 base and the J segment 7 bases; nucleotides outside the gene matches: 7. This CDR3 comprises 15 residues. Germline loops: CDR1 SGHTA, CDR2 FQGTGA. DNA for the CDR3: TGTGCCAGCAGCTTAAGTCGGGACAGGGTCACTGGCTACACCTTC. It is translated as CASSLSRDRVTGYTF.

The V and J genes are TRBV7-9 and TRBJ2-1, with D possibly being TRBD2 (6 bases). The CDR3 length is 15 residues. Germline CDR1 SEHNR, CDR2 FQNEAQ (reference sequence). V was cut by 2 bases and J by 10 bases, with 18 bases left in between. The CDR3 nucleotides are TGTGCCAGCAGCTTAACCGGGACTGGGGTAGGGGAGCAGTTCTTC. It encodes CASSLTGTGVGEQFF.

The gene calls are TRBV6-6 and TRBJ1-5, with D possibly TRBD1 on 5 matching bases. Germline assignment: CDR1 MNHNY and CDR2 SVGAGI (reference sequence). The CDR3 runs 13 residues. V dropped 2 bases and J dropped 5 bases, with 7 bases sitting between them. The CDR3 DNA reads as TGTGCCAGCAGTTACACAGGCGATCAGCCCCAGCATTTT. It codes for CASSYTGDQPQHF.